The 31 T cell receptor beta chains below were found in one sample sequenced in a study of metastatic and nonmetastatic thyroid tumors. TCRdb reprocessed the PCR reads via MiXCR. The data contain 20,000 to 25,000 clones, approximately 29% of them singletons. All patients reached thyroid surgery having received no treatment beforehand. Source material: blood. These receptors came from a female donor with papillary thyroid cancer or a benign thyroid nodule (not recorded which). Some clones in this sample may be carry-over from other donors' samples.

This clone was observed once. The chain uses TRBV18 and TRBJ2-7; D gene ambiguous. This CDR3 region has 13 residues. Germline V gene sequence: CDR1 KGHSH, CDR2 LQKENI. The germline V and J ends were trimmed by 3 bases and 3 bases, with 9 bases remaining between them. Here the CDR3 reads CASSPGQNYEQYF. The DNA of the CDR3 is TGTGCCAGCTCACCCGGGCAGAACTACGAGCAGTACTTC. Variable domain in full (rest from reference TRBV18 and TRBJ2-7): NAGVMQNPRHLVRRRGQEARLRCSPMKGHSHVYWYRQLPEEGLKFMVYLQKENIIDESGMPKERFSAEFPKEGPSILRIQQVVRGDSAAYFCASSPGQNYEQYFGPGTRLTVT.

In this sample, this clone turned up many times. The chain is built from TRBV30 and TRBJ2-5; tentative D call: TRBD1 (6 bases). Per the germline V gene, CDR1 is GTSNPN and CDR2 is SVGIG (reference sequence). Trimming stripped 3 bases from V and 1 base from J, with 15 bases between. The CDR3 covers 15 residues. The CDR3 spells CAWRSRGAAQETQYF. CDR3 coding DNA: TGTGCCTGGAGATCCAGGGGCGCTGCCCAAGAGACCCAGTACTTC.

This clone was picked up a small number of times. The same CDR3 arises from other DNA sequences in this sample as well. The J gene is TRBJ2-5, the V gene TRBV6-2 or TRBV6-3, with TRBD2 matching 11 bases. V was clipped by 6 bases and J by 2 bases; unmatched bases: 11. The CDR3 sequence is 17 residues long. Germline V gene sequence: CDR1 MNHEY, CDR2 SVGEGT. CDR3 in DNA: TGTGCCAGCAGATTACATCTAGCGGGAGGAGGACAAGAGACCCAGTACTTC. Translation gives CASRLHLAGGGQETQYF.

This sequence joins TRBV6-1 and TRBJ2-5; D might be TRBD2 (6 bases). The CDR3 length is 12 residues. CDR1 is MNHNS and CDR2 is SASEGT in the germline V gene. V lost 7 bases and J 5 bases, leaving 11 bases between the germline ends. CDR3 in DNA: TGTGCCAGCACCATGGCGGGGGAGACCCAGTACTTC. Protein product: CASTMAGETQYF.

This rearrangement joins TRBV20-1 to TRBJ2-7; D is possibly TRBD1 (5 bases). V was cut by 1 base and J by 3 bases, with 19 bases left in between. Germline CDR1 is DFQATT and CDR2 is SNEGSKA (reference sequence). The CDR3 has 16 residues. The CDR3 DNA follows: TGCAGTGCTAGAGGTTTTGTGGATTCAAGGGGCTACGAGCAGTACTTC. It yields the protein CSARGFVDSRGYEQYF.

This sequence joins TRBV4-3 and TRBJ2-7; D not resolved. The CDR3 is 15 residues long. Trimming cost V 4 bases and J 3 bases, with 16 bases left between them. Germline V gene lookup returns CDR1 LGHNA and CDR2 YSLEER. CDR3 in amino acids: CASSLVASPNYEQYF. CDR3 DNA: TGCGCCAGCAGCCTGGTTGCCAGCCCAAACTACGAGCAGTACTTC.

The J gene is TRBJ2-6, the V gene TRBV5-1; TRBD1 is a possible D gene (6 bases). The germline gives CDR1 SGHRS, CDR2 YFSETQ. The V end was cut by 4 bases, the J end by 3 bases, with 11 bases between. This CDR3 contains 15 residues. CDR3 nucleotide sequence: TGCGCCAGCAGCCTACAGGGTGGTGGGGCCAACGTCCTGACTTTC. Translating gives CASSLQGGGANVLTF. Complete variable domain (other parts from reference TRBV5-1 and TRBJ2-6): KAGVTQTPRYLIKTRGQQVTLSCSPISGHRSVSWYQQTPGQGLQFLFEYFSETQRNKGNFPGRFSGRQFSNSRSEMNVSTLELGDSALYLCASSLQGGGANVLTFGAGSRLTVL.

The chain uses TRBV6-1 and TRBJ2-7; possible D gene TRBD1, 5 bases. V lost 6 bases, J lost 6 bases, and 21 bases lay in between. The V gene's germline CDR1 is MNHNS and CDR2 SASEGT. The length of the CDR3 is 15 residues. CDR3: CASSPRVGVAIEQYF. Written as DNA, the CDR3 is TGTGCCAGCAGCCCCCGTGTAGGGGTGGCTATCGAGCAGTACTTC.

The chain uses TRBV11-3 and TRBJ2-7; tentatively, D is TRBD1 or TRBD2 (5 bases each). Per germline, CDR1 SGHNT and CDR2 YENEEA. The V and J ends lost 5 bases and 6 bases respectively, with 20 bases between them. The CDR3 totals 15 residues. The CDR3 is CASSLDGLGGGEQYF. The CDR3 DNA sequence: TGTGCCAGCAGCCTCGACGGATTAGGTGGGGGCGAGCAGTACTTC.

J is TRBJ1-5 and V is TRBV19; D call uncertain. The CDR3 runs to 12 residues. CDR1 and CDR2 from the germline V gene are LNHDA and SQIVND (reference sequence). Trimming removed 8 bases from V and 7 bases from J, with 12 bases in between. The chain's CDR3 is CASGRASQPQHF. The CDR3 region has the DNA TGTGCCAGTGGAAGGGCGTCGCAGCCCCAGCATTTT.

This clone was seen ten or more times. The identical CDR3 is also encoded by other nucleotide sequences in the sample. The V gene is TRBV7-2, the J gene TRBJ1-4; unclear D gene. Trimming pared 2 bases from V and 5 bases from J, leaving 15 bases between. Germline values: CDR1 SGHTA, CDR2 FQGNSA. The CDR3 has 16 amino acids. The CDR3 DNA reads TGTGCCAGCAGCTTATCTCCATCGGGGAGGAATGAAAAACTGTTTTTT. Translated: CASSLSPSGRNEKLFF.

This clone was seen a handful of times. The V call is TRBV19, the J call TRBJ1-5; D not resolved. This CDR3 is built from 11 residues. Germline CDR1 and CDR2: LNHDA and SQIVND (reference sequence). V was trimmed by 3 bases and J by 15 bases, leaving 12 bases between them. CDR3 bases: TGTGCCAGTAGTATTCTCACCGACCTGCATTTT. Translating gives CASSILTDLHF.

This clone came up many times. The chain joins TRBV7-2 to TRBJ2-3; 7 bases are a match to TRBD2. CDR1 and CDR2 (germline): SGHTA, FQGNSA. J was trimmed by 3 bases and V by 5 bases; bases with no gene match: 11. The CDR3 covers 16 residues. Here the CDR3 reads CASSTETLAVTDTQYF. In DNA form, the CDR3 reads TGTGCCAGCAGCACCGAGACCCTAGCGGTAACAGATACGCAGTATTTT.

This clone is labeled medium-sized. The genes are TRBV4-1 and TRBJ2-1, with 7 nucleotides matching TRBD2. This CDR3 contains 14 residues. The J segment lost 9 bases and the V segment lost 7 bases, leaving 12 bases of the junction unmatched. CDR1 and CDR2 from the germline V gene are MGHRA and YSYEKL. The CDR3, as DNA: TGCGCCAGCACCATTCATTGGGGAGGGCTTGAGCAGTTCTTC. It translates to CASTIHWGGLEQFF.

CDR3 coding DNA: TGTGCCTGGAGTGTACAGAGACTCGATGGCTACACCTTC. Translating it yields CAWSVQRLDGYTF. This sequence joins TRBV30 and TRBJ1-2; D call uncertain. This CDR3 has 13 residues. The germline V and J ends were trimmed by 0 bases and 6 bases, with 11 bases remaining between them. Germline CDR1 and CDR2: GTSNPN and SVGIG (reference sequence).

The chain recombines TRBV4-2 with TRBJ1-6; 9 bases fit TRBD1. The J segment lost 7 bases and the V segment lost 0 bases, leaving 10 bases of the junction unmatched. CDR1 LGHNA and CDR2 YNFKEQ come from the germline V gene. This CDR3 has 18 amino acids. The CDR3 nucleotides read TGTGCCAGCAGCCAAGATCAAACCGGGACAGGGTACAATTCACCCCTCCACTTT. Its translation: CASSQDQTGTGYNSPLHF.

This clone showed up many times. The chain carries TRBV2 and TRBJ2-5; tentative D call: TRBD2 (5 bases). V was cut by 11 bases and J by 2 bases, with 9 bases left in between. This CDR3 comprises 11 residues. CDR1 is SNHLY, CDR2 FYNNEI, per germline. DNA of the CDR3: TGTGCCGGCGGGCAGCAAGAGACCCAGTACTTC. As protein: CAGGQQETQYF.

The chain employs TRBV19 and TRBJ2-7; the match to TRBD2 covers 9 bases. Losses at the gene ends were 5 bases for V and 7 bases for J; bases not matched to a gene: 15. The length of the CDR3 is 16 residues. CDR1 and CDR2 from the germline V gene are LNHDA and SQIVND (reference sequence). CDR3 region: CASSAPGTSWRGEQYF. CDR3 nucleotide sequence: TGTGCCAGTAGTGCACCCGGGACTAGCTGGAGGGGTGAGCAGTACTTC.

This chain links TRBV5-1 with TRBJ1-1, with TRBD1 as a possible D gene (6 bases). The V gene's germline CDR1 is SGHRS and CDR2 YFSETQ. This CDR3 spans 14 amino acids. V shed 0 bases and J shed 6 bases, with 12 bases lying between them. The CDR3 loop reads CASSLAGRGSEAFF. The CDR3 bases are TGCGCCAGCAGCTTGGCCGGCAGGGGTTCTGAAGCTTTCTTT.

The chain uses TRBV5-1 and TRBJ1-6; 7 bases line up with TRBD1. This CDR3 spans 15 amino acids. Germline V gives CDR1 SGHRS, CDR2 YFSETQ. Unmatched junction bases numbered 2, after V lost 1 base and J lost 4 bases. In DNA, the CDR3 is TGCGCCAGCAGCTTGTCGGGACAGTATAATTCACCCCTCCACTTT. Translating gives CASSLSGQYNSPLHF.

The chain joins TRBV6-1 to TRBJ1-1; D is possibly TRBD1 (5 bases). This CDR3 is 13 amino acids long. V was pared by 7 bases and J by 3 bases, with 12 bases between. Germline V gene sequence: CDR1 MNHNS, CDR2 SASEGT. CDR3 sequence reads: CASTYLGDTEAFF. The CDR3 bases are TGTGCCAGCACCTACTTGGGGGACACTGAAGCTTTCTTT.

The V and J genes are TRBV20-1 and TRBJ2-2; 7 bases agree with TRBD2. Germline V gene data show CDR1 as DFQATT and CDR2 as SNEGSKA (reference sequence). The trim removed 0 bases at V and 6 bases at J, leaving 10 bases unmatched. The CDR3 runs 16 residues. The CDR3 DNA reads TGCAGTGCTAGAGATGCCCAGCGGGGAGATGCCGGGGAGCTGTTTTTT. It specifies CSARDAQRGDAGELFF.

The chain is built from TRBV7-9 and TRBJ1-1; D gene unclear. This CDR3 is 13 amino acids long. Germline V CDR1 and CDR2: SEHNR, FQNEAQ (reference sequence). Trimming took 7 bases from V and 1 from J, leaving 10 bases between them. The CDR3 protein is CASNVGPNTEAFF. DNA of the CDR3: TGTGCCAGCAACGTAGGGCCGAACACTGAAGCTTTCTTT.

This clone was detected ten times or more. The chain joins TRBV18 to TRBJ2-4; 7 bases are shared with TRBD2. V dropped 3 bases and J dropped 0; count of bases not matched to a gene: 5. The CDR3 spans 16 residues. Germline V gene sequence: CDR1 KGHSH, CDR2 LQKENI. The CDR3 region is CASSPGGGVAKNIQYF. The CDR3 DNA sequence: TGTGCCAGCTCACCGGGCGGGGGAGTAGCCAAAAACATTCAGTACTTC.

The genes are TRBV4-2 and TRBJ1-1; maybe TRBD1 (5 bases). Trimming cost V 1 base and J 7 bases, with 19 bases left between them. The germline V gene has CDR1 LGHNA and CDR2 YNFKEQ. The CDR3 contains 16 residues. The CDR3 nucleotides are TGTGCCAGCAGCCAAGCGGATCAGGGCGTCATTATTGAAGCTTTCTTT. It encodes CASSQADQGVIIEAFF.

The chain carries TRBV12-3 or TRBV12-4 and TRBJ2-7; D may be TRBD2 (6 bases). The V end was cut by 3 bases, the J end by 4 bases, with 13 bases between. This CDR3 is 14 amino acids long. CDR3 protein: CASSFFGSGYEQYF. In DNA form, the CDR3 reads TGTGCCAGCAGTTTTTTCGGGAGTGGGTACGAGCAGTACTTC.

This clone was counted many times. V and J are TRBV20-1 and TRBJ2-7; D perhaps matches TRBD2 (6 bases). Germline-derived CDR1 and CDR2 are DFQATT and SNEGSKA (reference sequence). CDR3 size: 12 residues. V dropped 7 bases and J dropped 7 bases, with 17 bases sitting between them. The CDR3 DNA reads TGCAGTGGATGGAGGGCGGGGAATGAGCAGTACTTC. This translates into CSGWRAGNEQYF.

This clone was found many times. The V and J genes are TRBV20-1 and TRBJ2-7, with D maybe TRBD2 (5 bases). V lost 0 bases and J 5 bases, leaving 14 bases between the germline ends. Germline V gene lookup returns CDR1 DFQATT and CDR2 SNEGSKA (reference sequence). The CDR3 is made up of 14 amino acids. This CDR3 reads CSARDLLDLDEQYF. Written as DNA, the CDR3 is TGCAGTGCTAGAGATCTACTAGACCTGGACGAGCAGTACTTC.

DNA of the CDR3: TGCGCCAGCAGGTCTACAGGGGGCTTCAATCAGCCCCAGCATTTT. Its translation: CASRSTGGFNQPQHF. The rearrangement links TRBV4-1 to TRBJ1-5, with TRBD1 matching 9 bases. V was pared by 6 bases and J by 3 bases, with 6 bases of the junction left unmatched. Germline lookup yields CDR1 MGHRA and CDR2 YSYEKL. The CDR3 covers 15 residues.

This chain connects TRBV6-4 to TRBJ2-2; perhaps TRBD1 as D (6 bases). V gave up 7 bases and J gave up 3 bases, with 9 bases separating them. CDR3 length equals 13 residues. The germline CDR1 and CDR2 sequences are MRHNA and SNTAGT. CDR3 DNA sequence: TGTGCCAGCATTTCAGGGGACACCGGGGAGCTGTTTTTT. It codes for CASISGDTGELFF.

The CDR3 nucleotides read TGTGCCAGCAGCGTGGGGACTAGACGCACAGATACGCAGTATTTT. This sequence encodes CASSVGTRRTDTQYF. The gene calls are TRBV9 and TRBJ2-3; 8 bases fit TRBD2. CDR1 and CDR2 from the germline V gene are SGDLS and YYNGEE. The junction had 3 bases not matched to a gene; V was cut back by 2 bases and J by 1 base. The CDR3 runs to 15 residues.